The source of this T cell receptor beta chain is a study of T-cell reconstitution after alpha-beta-depleted transplantation in children. Study observations and caveats: Surviving thymic progenitors and recipient T cells were the source of high TCRbeta diversity at day 60 in some patients. Alpha-beta T cells about two months after transplant reportedly derived from several hundred expanded graft clones. By one year post-transplant, T-cell counts and diversity largely arose from T cells that were newly produced.

Molecular barcoding with unique molecular identifiers was used for the TCRbeta library. TCRdb reanalysed the PCR reads using MiXCR and keeps one entry per CDR3 protein. The sample includes roughly 310,000 distinct CDR3 sequences, approximately 20% of them seen just once. This clonotype has a handful of counts. What it binds is unknown. CDR1 is DFQATT and CDR2 is SNEGSKA in the germline V gene (reference sequence). V lost 1 base, J lost 0 bases, and 16 bases lay in between. The CDR3 spans 16 residues. The material sequenced was PBMCs, mostly from graft donor cells, taken 180 days after TCRalphabeta/CD19-depleted stem cell transplant. The V and J genes are TRBV20-1 and TRBJ2-7; a weak D match, TRBD1 (6 bases). The sequence derives from a male patient between 10 and 17 years old who had a stem cell transplant for acute lymphoblastic leukemia, so the T cells may come from the graft donor. CDR3 protein: CSARAGWGLGSYEQYF. The DNA of the CDR3 is TGCAGTGCTAGAGCTGGTTGGGGGCTAGGCTCCTACGAGCAGTACTTC.